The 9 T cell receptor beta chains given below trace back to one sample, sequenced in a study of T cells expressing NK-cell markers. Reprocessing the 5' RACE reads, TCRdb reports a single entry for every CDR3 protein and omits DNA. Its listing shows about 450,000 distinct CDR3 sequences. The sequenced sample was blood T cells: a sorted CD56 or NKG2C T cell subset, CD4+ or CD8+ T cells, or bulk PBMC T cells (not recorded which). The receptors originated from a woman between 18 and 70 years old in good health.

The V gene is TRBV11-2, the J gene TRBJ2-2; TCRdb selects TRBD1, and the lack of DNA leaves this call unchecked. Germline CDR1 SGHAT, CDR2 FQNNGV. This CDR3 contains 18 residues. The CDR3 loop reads CASSTTSPFDGDTGELFF.

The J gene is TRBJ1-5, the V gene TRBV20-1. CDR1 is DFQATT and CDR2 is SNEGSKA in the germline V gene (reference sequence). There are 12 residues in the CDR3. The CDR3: CSASRANQPQHF.

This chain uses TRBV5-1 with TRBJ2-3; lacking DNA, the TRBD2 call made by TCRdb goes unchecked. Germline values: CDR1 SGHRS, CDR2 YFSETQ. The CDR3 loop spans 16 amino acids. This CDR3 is CASSFGALLNTDTQYF.

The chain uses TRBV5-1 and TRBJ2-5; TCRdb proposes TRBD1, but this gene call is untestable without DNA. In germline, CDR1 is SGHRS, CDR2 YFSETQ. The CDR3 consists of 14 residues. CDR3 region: CASSPLGRGETQYF.

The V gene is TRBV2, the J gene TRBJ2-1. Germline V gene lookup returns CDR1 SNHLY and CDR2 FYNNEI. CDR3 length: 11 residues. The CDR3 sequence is CASSEASGQFF.

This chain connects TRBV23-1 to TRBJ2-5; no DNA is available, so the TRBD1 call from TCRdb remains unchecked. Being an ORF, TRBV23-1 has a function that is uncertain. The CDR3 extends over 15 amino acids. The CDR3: CASSRGQGAKGTQYF.

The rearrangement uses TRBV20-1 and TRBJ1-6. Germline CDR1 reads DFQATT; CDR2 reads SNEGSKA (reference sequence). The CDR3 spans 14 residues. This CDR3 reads CSARGPSYNSPLHF.

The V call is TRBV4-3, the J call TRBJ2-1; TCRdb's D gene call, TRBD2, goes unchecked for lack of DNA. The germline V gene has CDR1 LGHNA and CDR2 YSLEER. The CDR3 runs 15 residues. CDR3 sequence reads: CASSQGGGPLNEQFF.

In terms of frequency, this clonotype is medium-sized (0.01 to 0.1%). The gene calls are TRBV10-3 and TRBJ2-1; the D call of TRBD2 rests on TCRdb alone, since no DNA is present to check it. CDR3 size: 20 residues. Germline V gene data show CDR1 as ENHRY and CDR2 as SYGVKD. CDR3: CAISNYLGAGGLAGYNEQFF.